A selection of T cell receptor beta chains follows, all from one sample in a study of blood T cell repertoires in COVID-19. Using immunoSEQ multiplex PCR, the repertoire was profiled, and TCRdb retains in-frame clones only, with some absent. There are around 130,000 clones in the sample; approximately 90% occur only once, and roughly 4% lies in the top ten. Sequencing was done on a sample of peripheral blood. These TCRs come from a man aged 35 to 55 with acute or convalescent COVID-19. The CDR3 runs from the conserved cysteine through the conserved F or W. Fields, in order: clone size, CDR3 length, D gene, J gene, V gene, CDR3 protein, CDR3 DNA. The D gene is left open where the match is weak. Clone sizes are given selectively: once, few, many, or a class where the clone is expanded.

abundance: -
len: 14
d_gene: TRBD1
j_gene: TRBJ1-2
v_gene: TRBV10-3
CDR3aa: CAISRDSSTHGYTF
CDR3nt: TGTGCCATCAGCCGGGACAGCTCTACCCATGGCTACACCTTC

abundance: once
len: 13
d_gene: TRBD1
j_gene: TRBJ2-1
v_gene: TRBV4-3
CDR3aa: CASSQDRGYEQFF
CDR3nt: TGCGCCAGCAGCCAGGACAGGGGGTATGAGCAGTTCTTC

abundance: -
len: 13
d_gene: -
j_gene: TRBJ1-2
v_gene: TRBV12-3/TRBV12-4
CDR3aa: CASIPQGLYGYTF
CDR3nt: TGTGCCAGCATCCCCCAGGGGCTCTATGGCTACACCTTC

abundance: -
len: 17
d_gene: -
j_gene: TRBJ2-7
v_gene: TRBV6-2/TRBV6-3
CDR3aa: CASSYLGRQRPPYEQYF
CDR3nt: TGTGCCAGCAGTTACCTCGGCCGACAGAGACCGCCCTACGAGCAGTACTTC

abundance: -
len: 14
d_gene: -
j_gene: TRBJ2-5
v_gene: TRBV3-1/TRBV3-2
CDR3aa: CASTPLRGQETQYF
CDR3nt: TGTGCCAGCACCCCGTTGCGGGGCCAAGAGACCCAGTACTTC

abundance: -
len: 15
d_gene: TRBD1
j_gene: TRBJ2-7
v_gene: TRBV7-9
CDR3aa: CASSLVSQGAGEQYF
CDR3nt: TGTGCCAGCAGCTTAGTCTCCCAGGGGGCGGGGGAGCAGTACTTC

abundance: -
len: 16
d_gene: TRBD2
j_gene: TRBJ2-3
v_gene: TRBV10-3
CDR3aa: CAISAGTSGDTDTQYF
CDR3nt: TGTGCCATCAGTGCGGGGACTAGCGGGGACACAGATACGCAGTATTTT

abundance: -
len: 20
d_gene: -
j_gene: TRBJ2-3
v_gene: TRBV21-1
CDR3aa: CASSKPGTSGKLNRADTQYF
CDR3nt: TGTGCCAGCAGCAAACCCGGGACTAGCGGGAAGCTAAACCGCGCAGATACGCAGTATTTT

abundance: -
len: 13
d_gene: -
j_gene: TRBJ2-2
v_gene: TRBV5-1
CDR3aa: CASSDGSGGELFF
CDR3nt: TGCGCCAGCAGCGATGGGAGTGGTGGGGAGCTGTTTTTT

abundance: -
len: 15
d_gene: -
j_gene: TRBJ1-1
v_gene: TRBV11-2
CDR3aa: CASSPRGGKGTEAFF
CDR3nt: TGTGCCAGCAGCCCCCGGGGGGGAAAAGGCACTGAAGCTTTCTTT

abundance: -
len: 15
d_gene: TRBD2
j_gene: TRBJ2-6
v_gene: TRBV29-1
CDR3aa: CSVVGGVSGANVLTF
CDR3nt: TGCAGCGTTGTGGGAGGGGTCTCTGGGGCCAACGTCCTGACTTTC

abundance: -
len: 16
d_gene: -
j_gene: TRBJ1-5
v_gene: TRBV7-2
CDR3aa: CASSLAGFSGNQPQHF
CDR3nt: TGTGCCAGCAGCTTGGCGGGGTTCTCTGGCAATCAGCCCCAGCATTTT

abundance: -
len: 15
d_gene: TRBD1
j_gene: TRBJ1-6
v_gene: TRBV9
CDR3aa: CASSVGDRDNSPLHF
CDR3nt: TGTGCCAGCAGCGTAGGGGACAGGGACAATTCACCCCTCCACTTT

abundance: -
len: 13
d_gene: TRBD1
j_gene: TRBJ1-2
v_gene: TRBV29-1
CDR3aa: CSDRTGAEYGYTF
CDR3nt: TGCAGCGACCGGACAGGGGCAGAGTATGGCTACACCTTC

abundance: -
len: 17
d_gene: TRBD1
j_gene: TRBJ1-3
v_gene: TRBV2
CDR3aa: CASSERLGTGDGNTIYF
CDR3nt: TGTGCCAGCAGTGAACGTCTCGGGACAGGGGATGGAAACACCATATATTTT

abundance: once
len: 15
d_gene: TRBD1
j_gene: TRBJ1-1
v_gene: TRBV3-1/TRBV3-2
CDR3aa: CASSQKDRGYTEAFF
CDR3nt: TGTGCCAGCAGCCAAAAAGACAGGGGGTACACTGAAGCTTTCTTT

abundance: -
len: 13
d_gene: TRBD1
j_gene: TRBJ2-1
v_gene: TRBV11-3
CDR3aa: CASSPGGNNEQFF
CDR3nt: TGTGCCAGCTCGCCAGGGGGTAACAATGAGCAGTTCTTC

abundance: -
len: 14
d_gene: TRBD2
j_gene: TRBJ2-1
v_gene: TRBV30
CDR3aa: CAWTRLAGAYEQFF
CDR3nt: TGTGCCTGGACTCGACTAGCGGGAGCGTATGAGCAGTTCTTC

abundance: -
len: 13
d_gene: -
j_gene: TRBJ1-2
v_gene: TRBV9
CDR3aa: CASTKADRGGYTF
CDR3nt: TGTGCCAGCACGAAGGCGGACCGCGGGGGCTACACCTTC

abundance: -
len: 15
d_gene: -
j_gene: TRBJ1-2
v_gene: TRBV5-8
CDR3aa: CASSPGTSLIGGYTF
CDR3nt: TGTGCCAGCAGCCCCGGGACTTCTTTAATAGGTGGCTACACCTTC

abundance: -
len: 15
d_gene: -
j_gene: TRBJ1-1
v_gene: TRBV18
CDR3aa: CASSLGGAANTEAFF
CDR3nt: TGTGCCAGCTCCCTCGGGGGGGCTGCGAACACTGAAGCTTTCTTT

abundance: -
len: 13
d_gene: -
j_gene: TRBJ1-1
v_gene: TRBV6-4
CDR3aa: CASKDSMNTEAFF
CDR3nt: TGTGCCAGCAAGGACAGCATGAACACTGAAGCTTTCTTT

abundance: -
len: 11
d_gene: -
j_gene: TRBJ1-2
v_gene: TRBV28
CDR3aa: CASSGAGGYTF
CDR3nt: TGTGCCAGCAGCGGGGCGGGGGGCTACACCTTC

abundance: -
len: 14
d_gene: -
j_gene: TRBJ1-2
v_gene: TRBV18
CDR3aa: CASSPRDRNYGYTF
CDR3nt: TGTGCCAGCTCACCACGTGACAGAAACTATGGCTACACCTTC

abundance: -
len: 14
d_gene: -
j_gene: TRBJ1-1
v_gene: TRBV7-7
CDR3aa: CASSPYEAFTEAFF
CDR3nt: TGTGCCAGCAGCCCATATGAAGCTTTCACTGAAGCTTTCTTT

abundance: -
len: 12
d_gene: -
j_gene: TRBJ2-7
v_gene: TRBV10-3
CDR3aa: CAIGAGSYEQYF
CDR3nt: TGTGCCATCGGTGCAGGCTCCTACGAGCAGTACTTC

abundance: -
len: 14
d_gene: TRBD1
j_gene: TRBJ2-2
v_gene: TRBV24-1
CDR3aa: CATRDRGNTGELFF
CDR3nt: TGTGCCACCAGGGACAGGGGGAACACCGGGGAGCTGTTTTTT

abundance: -
len: 15
d_gene: TRBD1
j_gene: TRBJ2-7
v_gene: TRBV10-3
CDR3aa: CAISETLAGGGEQYF
CDR3nt: TGTGCCATCAGTGAGACTCTGGCAGGGGGTGGCGAGCAGTACTTC